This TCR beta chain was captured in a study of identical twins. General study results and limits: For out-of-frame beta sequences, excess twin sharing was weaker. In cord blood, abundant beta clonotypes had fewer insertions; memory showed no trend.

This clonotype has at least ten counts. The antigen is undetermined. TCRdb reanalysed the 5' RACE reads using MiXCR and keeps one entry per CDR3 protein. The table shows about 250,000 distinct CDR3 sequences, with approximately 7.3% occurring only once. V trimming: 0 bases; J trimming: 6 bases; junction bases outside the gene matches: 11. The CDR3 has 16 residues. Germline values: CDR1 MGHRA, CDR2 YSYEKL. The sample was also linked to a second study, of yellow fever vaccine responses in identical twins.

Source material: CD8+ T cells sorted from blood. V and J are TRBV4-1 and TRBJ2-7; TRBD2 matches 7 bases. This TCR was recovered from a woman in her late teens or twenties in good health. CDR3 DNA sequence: TGCGCCAGCAGCCAAGAAGTGGGCGGGAGTTCCGTCGAGCAGTACTTC. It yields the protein CASSQEVGGSSVEQYF.